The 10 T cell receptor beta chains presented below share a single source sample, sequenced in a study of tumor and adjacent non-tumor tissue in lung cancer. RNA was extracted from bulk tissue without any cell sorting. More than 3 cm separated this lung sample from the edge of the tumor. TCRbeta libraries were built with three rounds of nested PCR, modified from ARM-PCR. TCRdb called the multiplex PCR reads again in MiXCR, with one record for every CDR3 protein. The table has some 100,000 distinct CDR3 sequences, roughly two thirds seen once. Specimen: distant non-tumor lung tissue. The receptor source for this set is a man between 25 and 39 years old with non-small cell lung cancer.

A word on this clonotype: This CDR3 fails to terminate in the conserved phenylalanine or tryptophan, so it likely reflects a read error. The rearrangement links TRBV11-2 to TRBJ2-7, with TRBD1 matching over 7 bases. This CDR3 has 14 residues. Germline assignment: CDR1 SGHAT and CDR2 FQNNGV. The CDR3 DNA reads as TGTGCCAGGAGCTTTTCCAGGGGGAGCTACGAGCAGTACATC. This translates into CARSFSRGSYEQYI.

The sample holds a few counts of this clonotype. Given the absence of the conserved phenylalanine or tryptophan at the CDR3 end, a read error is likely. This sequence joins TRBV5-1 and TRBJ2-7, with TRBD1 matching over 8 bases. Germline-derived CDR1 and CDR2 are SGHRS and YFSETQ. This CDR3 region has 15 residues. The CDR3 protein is CASSLSGQASYGQYL. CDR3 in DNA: TGCGCCAGCAGCTTGTCGGGACAGGCAAGTTACGGGCAGTACTTA.

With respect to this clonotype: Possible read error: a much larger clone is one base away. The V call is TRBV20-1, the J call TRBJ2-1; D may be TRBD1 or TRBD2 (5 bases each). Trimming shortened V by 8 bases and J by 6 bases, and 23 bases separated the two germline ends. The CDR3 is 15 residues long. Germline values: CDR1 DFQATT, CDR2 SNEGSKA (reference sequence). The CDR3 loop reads CSTLGERRRFNEQFF. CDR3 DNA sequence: TGCAGTACCCTAGGGGAGCGGCGCCGATTCAATGAGCAGTTCTTC.

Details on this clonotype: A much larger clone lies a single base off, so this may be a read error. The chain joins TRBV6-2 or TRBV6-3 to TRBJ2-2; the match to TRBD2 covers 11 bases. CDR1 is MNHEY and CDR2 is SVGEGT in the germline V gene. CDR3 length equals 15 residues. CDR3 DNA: TGTGCCAGCAGTTACTCGACTAGCGGGGCCGGGGAGCCGTTTTTT. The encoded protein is CASSYSTSGAGEPFF.

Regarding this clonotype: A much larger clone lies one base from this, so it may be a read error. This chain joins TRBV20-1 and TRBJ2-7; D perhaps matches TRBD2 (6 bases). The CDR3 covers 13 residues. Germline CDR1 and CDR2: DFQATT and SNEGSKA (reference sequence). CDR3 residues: CNAWSGPFYEQYF. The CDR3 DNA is TGCAATGCTTGGAGCGGGCCCTTCTACGAGCAGTACTTC.

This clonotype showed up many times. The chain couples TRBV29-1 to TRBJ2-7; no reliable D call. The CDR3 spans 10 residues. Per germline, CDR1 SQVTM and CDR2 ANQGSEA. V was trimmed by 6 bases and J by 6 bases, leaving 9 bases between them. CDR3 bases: TGCAGCGTCTACAAGAGCGAGCAGTACTTC. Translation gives CSVYKSEQYF.

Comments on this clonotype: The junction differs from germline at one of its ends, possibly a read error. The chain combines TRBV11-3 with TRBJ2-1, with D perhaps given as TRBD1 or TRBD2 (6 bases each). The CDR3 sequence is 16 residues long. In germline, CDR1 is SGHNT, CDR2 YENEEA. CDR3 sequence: CASSSWGAPPLNEEFF. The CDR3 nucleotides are TGTGCCAGTAGTTCCTGGGGGGCCCCTCCCCTCAATGAGGAGTTCTTC.

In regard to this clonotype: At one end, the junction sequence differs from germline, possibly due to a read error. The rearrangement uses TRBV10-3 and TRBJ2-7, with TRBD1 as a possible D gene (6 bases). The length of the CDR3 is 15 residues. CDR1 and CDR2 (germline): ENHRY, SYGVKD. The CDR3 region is CVISTDRIRSYDQYF. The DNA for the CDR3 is TGTGTCATCAGCACAGACAGGATCCGCTCCTACGATCAGTACTTC.

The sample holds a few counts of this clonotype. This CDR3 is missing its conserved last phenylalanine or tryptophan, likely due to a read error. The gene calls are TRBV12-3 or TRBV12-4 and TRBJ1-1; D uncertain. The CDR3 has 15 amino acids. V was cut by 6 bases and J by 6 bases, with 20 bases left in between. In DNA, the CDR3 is TGTGCCAGCAGCCGTGCAGCGGGCCCCGGGCCTGAAGCTTTCCTT. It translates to CASSRAAGPGPEAFL.

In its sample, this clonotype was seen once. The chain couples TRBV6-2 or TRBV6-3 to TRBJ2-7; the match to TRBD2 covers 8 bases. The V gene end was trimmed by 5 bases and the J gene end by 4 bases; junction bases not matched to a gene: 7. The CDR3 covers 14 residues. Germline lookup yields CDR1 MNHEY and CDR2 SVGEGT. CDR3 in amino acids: CASSNQREHYEQYF. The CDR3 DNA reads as TGTGCCAGCAGTAATCAGCGGGAGCATTACGAGCAGTACTTC.